These T cell receptor beta chains were read from a single sample in a study of T cells in Graves' hyperthyroidism and ophthalmopathy. Each CDR3 protein is one row after TCRdb ran MiXCR on the multiplex PCR reads. The profile covers 500,000 to 750,000 distinct CDR3 sequences, with approximately 14% appearing a single time and roughly 6.6% taken by the ten largest. Sequenced: blood. These receptors were taken from a woman younger than 45 with Graves' hyperthyroidism. CDR3s include the opening cysteine and the closing phenylalanine or tryptophan. Fields, in order: J gene, clone size, V gene, D gene, CDR3 protein, CDR3 DNA. D genes are given only for firm matches. The size of a clone is reported for some rows only, either as once, few or many, or as a class for expanded clones.

TRBJ1-2	many	TRBV2	NA	CASSKSAGDGYTF	TGTGCCAGCAGTAAAAGCGCGGGGGATGGCTACACCTTC
TRBJ2-1	many	TRBV18	TRBD2	CASSPRTSLHNEQFF	TGTGCCAGCTCACCACGGACTAGCCTGCACAATGAGCAGTTCTTC
TRBJ1-2	many	TRBV7-2	NA	CASSPSRGRGYTF	TGTGCCAGCAGCCCGTCACGGGGGCGCGGCTACACCTTC
TRBJ2-7	many	TRBV2	TRBD2	CASSEAWSGKGHEQYF	TGTGCCAGCAGTGAAGCTTGGAGCGGGAAGGGACACGAGCAGTACTTC
TRBJ2-7	NA	TRBV4-1	TRBD2	CASQPAGGAEQYF	TGCGCCAGCCAACCAGCGGGAGGTGCCGAGCAGTACTTC
TRBJ2-1	few	TRBV10-3	NA	CAISPDQTGQFF	TGTGCCATCAGCCCCGACCAGACTGGGCAGTTCTTC
TRBJ1-4	many	TRBV2	TRBD1	CASRYPGTGGLRQEKLFF	TGTGCCAGCAGGTACCCCGGGACAGGGGGTCTAAGGCAAGAAAAACTGTTTTTT
TRBJ2-1	NA	TRBV19	TRBD2	CASSIEGGRGIASQFF	TGTGCCAGTAGTATAGAGGGCGGGAGGGGTATTGCTTCACAGTTCTTC
TRBJ1-6	NA	TRBV7-9	NA	CASSDNSYNSPLHF	TGTGCCAGCAGCGACAACTCCTATAATTCACCCCTCCACTTT
TRBJ1-2	NA	TRBV5-6	NA	CASSLIMGGYTF	TGTGCCAGCAGCTTGATTATGGGTGGCTACACCTTC
TRBJ1-5	NA	TRBV2	NA	CASSFDSPSLNQPQHF	TGTGCCAGCAGCTTCGACAGTCCTTCGCTCAATCAGCCCCAGCATTTT
TRBJ2-1	many	TRBV7-8	TRBD2	CASSLPLPSTSGAYNEQFF	TGTGCCAGCAGCTTACCCCTACCCTCGACTAGCGGGGCCTACAATGAGCAGTTCTTC
TRBJ2-7	once	TRBV9	NA	CASSPDGALPYEQYF	TGTGCCAGCAGCCCAGACGGAGCGTTACCCTACGAGCAGTACTTC
TRBJ1-1	NA	TRBV24-1	NA	CAISDLCGATEAFF	TGTGCCATCAGTGATTTATGTGGGGCGACTGAAGCTTTCTTT
TRBJ2-4	few	TRBV20-1	NA	CSAPQDSKNIQYF	TGCAGTGCTCCCCAGGACTCCAAAAACATTCAGTACTTC
TRBJ2-1	NA	TRBV5-1	TRBD2	CASSLELAGAGNEQFF	TGCGCCAGCAGCTTGGAACTAGCGGGAGCGGGAAATGAGCAGTTCTTC
TRBJ1-3	few	TRBV20-1	NA	CSAAFSTGNTIYF	TGCAGTGCCGCGTTTAGCACCGGAAACACCATATATTTT
TRBJ1-4	NA	TRBV5-1	NA	CASSLALRMGTNEKLFF	TGCGCCAGCAGCTTGGCCCTTAGGATGGGAACTAATGAAAAACTGTTTTTT
TRBJ2-7	many	TRBV12-3/TRBV12-4	TRBD2	CASSPGLASSYEQYF	TGTGCCAGCAGTCCTGGACTAGCGAGCTCCTACGAGCAGTACTTC
TRBJ1-1	few	TRBV28	NA	CASNPVKGGITEAFF	TGTGCCAGCAACCCCGTAAAGGGTGGGATCACTGAAGCTTTCTTT
TRBJ1-2	many	TRBV5-1	TRBD1	CASSLWDRADGYTF	TGCGCCAGCAGCTTATGGGACAGGGCCGATGGCTACACCTTC
TRBJ2-1	NA	TRBV15	NA	CATSSPSAFQFF	TGTGCCACCAGCAGCCCCTCGGCTTTCCAGTTCTTC